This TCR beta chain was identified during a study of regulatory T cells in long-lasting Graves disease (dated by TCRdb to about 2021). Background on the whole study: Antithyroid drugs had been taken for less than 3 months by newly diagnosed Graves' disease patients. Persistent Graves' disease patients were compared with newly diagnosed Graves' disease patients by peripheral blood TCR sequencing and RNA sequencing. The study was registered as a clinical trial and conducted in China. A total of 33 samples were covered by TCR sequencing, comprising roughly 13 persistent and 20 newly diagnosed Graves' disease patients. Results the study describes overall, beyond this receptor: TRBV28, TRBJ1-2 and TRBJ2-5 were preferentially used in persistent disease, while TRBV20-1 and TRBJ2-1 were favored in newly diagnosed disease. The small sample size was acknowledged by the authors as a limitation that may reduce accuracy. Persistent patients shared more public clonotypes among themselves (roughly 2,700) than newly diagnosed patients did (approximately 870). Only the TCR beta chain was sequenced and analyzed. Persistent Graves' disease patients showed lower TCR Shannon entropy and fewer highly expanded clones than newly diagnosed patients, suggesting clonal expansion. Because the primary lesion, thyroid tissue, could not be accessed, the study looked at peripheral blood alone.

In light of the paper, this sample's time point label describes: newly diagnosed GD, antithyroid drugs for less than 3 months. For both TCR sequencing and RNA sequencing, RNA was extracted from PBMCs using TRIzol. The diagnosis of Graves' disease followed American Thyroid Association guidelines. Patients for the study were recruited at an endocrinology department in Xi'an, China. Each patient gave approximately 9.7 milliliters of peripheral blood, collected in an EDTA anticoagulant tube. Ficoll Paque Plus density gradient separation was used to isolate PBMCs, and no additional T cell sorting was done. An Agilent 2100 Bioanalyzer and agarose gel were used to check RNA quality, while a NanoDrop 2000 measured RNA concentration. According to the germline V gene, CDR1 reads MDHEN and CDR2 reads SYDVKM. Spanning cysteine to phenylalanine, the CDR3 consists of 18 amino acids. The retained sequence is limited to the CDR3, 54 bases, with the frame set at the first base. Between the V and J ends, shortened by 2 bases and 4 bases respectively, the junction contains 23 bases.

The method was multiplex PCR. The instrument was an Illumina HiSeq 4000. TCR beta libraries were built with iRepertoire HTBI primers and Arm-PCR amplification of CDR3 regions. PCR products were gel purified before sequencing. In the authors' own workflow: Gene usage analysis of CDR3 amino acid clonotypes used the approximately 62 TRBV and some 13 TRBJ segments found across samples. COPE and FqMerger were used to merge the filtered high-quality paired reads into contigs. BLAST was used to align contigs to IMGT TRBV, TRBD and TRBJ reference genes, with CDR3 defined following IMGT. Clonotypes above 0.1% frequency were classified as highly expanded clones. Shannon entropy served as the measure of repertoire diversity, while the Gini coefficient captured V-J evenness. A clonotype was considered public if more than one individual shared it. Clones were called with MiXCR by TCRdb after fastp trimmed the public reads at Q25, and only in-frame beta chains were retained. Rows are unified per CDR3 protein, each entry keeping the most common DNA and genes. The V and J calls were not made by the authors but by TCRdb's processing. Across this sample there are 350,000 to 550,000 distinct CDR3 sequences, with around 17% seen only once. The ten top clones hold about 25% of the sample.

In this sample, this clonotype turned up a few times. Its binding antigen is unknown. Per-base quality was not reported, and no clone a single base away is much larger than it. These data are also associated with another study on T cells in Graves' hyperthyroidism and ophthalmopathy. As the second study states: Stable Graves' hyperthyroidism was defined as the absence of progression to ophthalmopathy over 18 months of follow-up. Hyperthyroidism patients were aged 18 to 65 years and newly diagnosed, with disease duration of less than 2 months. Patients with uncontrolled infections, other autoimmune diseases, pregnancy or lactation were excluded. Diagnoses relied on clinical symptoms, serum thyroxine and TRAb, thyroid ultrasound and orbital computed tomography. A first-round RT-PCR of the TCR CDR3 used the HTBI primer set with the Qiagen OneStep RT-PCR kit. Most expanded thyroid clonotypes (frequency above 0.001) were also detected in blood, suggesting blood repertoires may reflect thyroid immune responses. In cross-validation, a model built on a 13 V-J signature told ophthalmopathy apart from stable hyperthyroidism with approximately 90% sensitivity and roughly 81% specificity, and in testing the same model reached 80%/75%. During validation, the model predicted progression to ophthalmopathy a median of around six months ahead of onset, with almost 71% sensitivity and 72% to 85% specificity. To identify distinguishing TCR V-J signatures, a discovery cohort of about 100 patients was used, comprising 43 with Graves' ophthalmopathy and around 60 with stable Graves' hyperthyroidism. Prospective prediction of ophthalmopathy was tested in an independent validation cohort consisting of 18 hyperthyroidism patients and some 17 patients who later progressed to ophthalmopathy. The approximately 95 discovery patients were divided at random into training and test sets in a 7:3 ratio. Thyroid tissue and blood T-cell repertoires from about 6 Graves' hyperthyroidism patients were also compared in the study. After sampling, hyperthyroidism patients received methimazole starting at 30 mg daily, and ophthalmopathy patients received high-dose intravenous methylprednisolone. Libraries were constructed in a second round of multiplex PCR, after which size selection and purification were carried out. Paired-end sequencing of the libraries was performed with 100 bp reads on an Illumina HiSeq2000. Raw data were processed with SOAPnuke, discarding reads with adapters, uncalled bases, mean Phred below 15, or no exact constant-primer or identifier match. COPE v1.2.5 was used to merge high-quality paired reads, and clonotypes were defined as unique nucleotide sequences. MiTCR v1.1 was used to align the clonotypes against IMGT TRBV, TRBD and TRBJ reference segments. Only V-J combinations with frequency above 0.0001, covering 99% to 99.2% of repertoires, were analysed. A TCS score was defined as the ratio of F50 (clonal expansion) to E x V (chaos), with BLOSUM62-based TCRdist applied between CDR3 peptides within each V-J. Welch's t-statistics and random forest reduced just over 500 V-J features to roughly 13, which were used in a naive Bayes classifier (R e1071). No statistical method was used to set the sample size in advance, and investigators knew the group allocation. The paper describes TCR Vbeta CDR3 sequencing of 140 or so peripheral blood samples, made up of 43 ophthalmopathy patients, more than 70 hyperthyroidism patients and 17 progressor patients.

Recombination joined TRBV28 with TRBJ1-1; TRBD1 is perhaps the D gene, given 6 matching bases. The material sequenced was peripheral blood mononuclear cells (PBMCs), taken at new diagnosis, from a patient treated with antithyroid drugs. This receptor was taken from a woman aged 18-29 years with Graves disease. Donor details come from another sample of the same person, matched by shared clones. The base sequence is TGTGCCAGCAGTTTAAAACTAGGGGGAGGTGGGGGGTTCACTGAAGCTTTCTTT. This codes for CASSLKLGGGGGFTEAFF.